This TCR beta chain appears in the sequencing data of a study of shared T cell receptors in the human thymus. There are 14 residues in the CDR3. Germline-derived CDR1 and CDR2 are SNHLY and FYNNEI. V lost 4 bases and J lost 5, with 11 bases in between. TCRdb's copy holds only in-frame clones and misses some; the assay was immunoSEQ multiplex PCR. Found here are roughly 660,000 clones, around 87% of them singletons; the top ten hold around 0.0099%. The same specimen was also included in a second study, on human thymus T cells. That work contributes: Corrective cardiac operations yielded the resected thymus tissue.

The V call is TRBV2, the J call TRBJ1-4; possible D gene TRBD1, 5 bases. Sequences were obtained from thymocytes. The origin of this receptor is a boy in the first two years of life with a congenital heart defect. This CDR3 reads CASSGGIGNEKLFF. The CDR3 region has the DNA TGTGCCAGCAGTGGGGGCATCGGGAATGAAAAACTGTTTTTT.